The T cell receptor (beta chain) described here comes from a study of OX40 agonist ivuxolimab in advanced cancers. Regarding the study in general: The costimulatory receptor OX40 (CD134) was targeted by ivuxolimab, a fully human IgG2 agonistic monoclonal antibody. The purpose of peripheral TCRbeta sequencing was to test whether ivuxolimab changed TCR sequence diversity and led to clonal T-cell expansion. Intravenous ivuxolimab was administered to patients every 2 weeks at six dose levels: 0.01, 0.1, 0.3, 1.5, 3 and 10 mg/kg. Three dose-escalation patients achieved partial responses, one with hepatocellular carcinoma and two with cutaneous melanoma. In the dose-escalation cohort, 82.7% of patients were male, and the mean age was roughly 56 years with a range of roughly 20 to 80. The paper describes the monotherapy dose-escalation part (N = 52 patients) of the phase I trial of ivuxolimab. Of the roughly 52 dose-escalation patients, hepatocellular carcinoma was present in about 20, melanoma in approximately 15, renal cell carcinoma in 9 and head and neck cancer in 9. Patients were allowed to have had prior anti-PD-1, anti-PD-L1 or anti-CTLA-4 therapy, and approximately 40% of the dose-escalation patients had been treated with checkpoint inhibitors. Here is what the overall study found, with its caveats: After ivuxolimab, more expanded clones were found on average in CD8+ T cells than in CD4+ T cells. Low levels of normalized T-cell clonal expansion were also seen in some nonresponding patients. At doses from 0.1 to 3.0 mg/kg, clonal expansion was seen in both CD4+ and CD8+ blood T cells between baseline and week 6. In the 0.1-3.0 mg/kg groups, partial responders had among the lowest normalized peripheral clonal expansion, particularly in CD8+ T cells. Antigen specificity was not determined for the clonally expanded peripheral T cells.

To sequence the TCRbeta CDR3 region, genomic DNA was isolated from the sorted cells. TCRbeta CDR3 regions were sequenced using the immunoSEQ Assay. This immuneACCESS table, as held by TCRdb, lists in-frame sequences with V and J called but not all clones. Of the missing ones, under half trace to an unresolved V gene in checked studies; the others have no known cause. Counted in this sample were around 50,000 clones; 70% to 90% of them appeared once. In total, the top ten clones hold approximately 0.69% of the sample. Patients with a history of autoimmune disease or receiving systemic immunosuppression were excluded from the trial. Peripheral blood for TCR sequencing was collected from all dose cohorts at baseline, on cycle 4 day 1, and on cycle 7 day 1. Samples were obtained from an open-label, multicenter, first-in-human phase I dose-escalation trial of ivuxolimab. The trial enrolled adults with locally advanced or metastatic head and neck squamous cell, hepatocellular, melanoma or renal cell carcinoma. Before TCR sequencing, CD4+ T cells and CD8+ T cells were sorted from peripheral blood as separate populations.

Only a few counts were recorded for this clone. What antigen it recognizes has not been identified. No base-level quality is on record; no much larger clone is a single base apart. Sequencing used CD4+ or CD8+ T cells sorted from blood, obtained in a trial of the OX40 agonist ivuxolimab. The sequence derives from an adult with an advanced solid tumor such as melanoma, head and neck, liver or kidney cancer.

The sequence in DNA is TGTGCCAGCAGCGTAGATTGGCGCACCGGGGAGCTGTTTTTT. Its amino acids are CASSVDWRTGELFF. The sequence joins TRBV9 to TRBJ2-2; no D gene can be assigned with confidence. V is reduced by 0 bases and J by 4 bases, leaving a spacing of 7 bases between them. CDR3 length: 14 amino acids, cysteine to phenylalanine. Only the CDR3 DNA stays, 42 bases, in frame from base 1. As encoded in the germline V gene, CDR1 is SGDLS while CDR2 is YYNGEE.